These 13 T cell receptor beta chains share one sample of origin, sequenced in a study of blood T cells in healthy people across ages. Alongside a J-beta primer mix, a sample-barcoded 5' primer served in a second PCR lasting roughly 6 to 11 cycles. TCRdb itself ran the 5' RACE reads through MiXCR, one entry per CDR3 protein. The top ten clones hold about 4.1% of a sample with 1.5 million to 1.9 million distinct CDR3 sequences, 40% to 45% of them seen once. Sequenced: blood. The receptor set was obtained from a woman between 18 and 30 years old in good health.

This clonotype was observed a handful of times. The chain recombines TRBV3-1 with TRBJ1-2, with D possibly TRBD1 on 6 matching bases. Germline loops: CDR1 LGHDT, CDR2 YNNKEL (reference sequence). CDR3 length: 14 residues. Trimming cost V 1 base and J 7 bases, with 13 bases left between them. The CDR3, as DNA: TGTGCCAGCAGCCAAGGGCCTACAGGGTCTGGCTACACCTTC. It translates to CASSQGPTGSGYTF. The variable domain in full, with the rest retrieved from reference TRBV3-1 and TRBJ1-2, is DTAVSQTPKYLVTQMGNDKSIKCEQNLGHDTMYWYKQDSKKFLKIMFSYNNKELIINETVPNRFSPKSPDKAHLNLHINSLELGDSAVYFCASSQGPTGSGYTFGSGTRLTVV.

This sequence joins TRBV30 and TRBJ1-1; TRBD1 matches 9 bases. The CDR3 contains 14 residues. Germline V lookup: CDR1 GTSNPN, CDR2 SVGIG (reference sequence). Trimming removed 3 bases from V and 1 base from J; junction bases left unmatched: 3. The CDR3 reads CAWSLGQGNTEAFF. CDR3 sequence (DNA): TGTGCCTGGAGCCTGGGACAGGGGAACACTGAAGCTTTCTTT.

This clonotype was seen repeatedly, ten times or more. V gene TRBV27 combines with J gene TRBJ2-7, with 7 positions matching TRBD1. J was trimmed by 3 bases and V by 0 bases; bases with no gene match: 11. Germline CDR1 MNHEY, CDR2 SMNVEV (reference sequence). The CDR3 spans 17 residues. CDR3 nucleotides: TGTGCCAGCAGTTTATCGAGCTACCGGGACAGAGACTACGAGCAGTACTTC. Amino acids: CASSLSSYRDRDYEQYF.

The sample holds many counts of this clonotype. The CDR3 reads CASSGLAANEQFF. As DNA, the CDR3 is TGTGCCAGTTCGGGACTAGCGGCCAATGAGCAGTTCTTC. This rearrangement joins TRBV27 to TRBJ2-1, with 11 nucleotides matching TRBD2. The CDR3 loop spans 13 amino acids. Germline V lookup: CDR1 MNHEY, CDR2 SMNVEV (reference sequence). V lost 9 bases to trimming and J lost 6 bases; unmatched junction nucleotides: 4.

This clonotype has more than one count but fewer than ten. V gene TRBV29-1 combines with J gene TRBJ2-2; 10 nucleotides align to TRBD2. There are 14 residues in the CDR3. Germline-derived CDR1 and CDR2 are SQVTM and ANQGSEA. Trimming cost V 4 bases and J 7 bases; bases outside gene matches: 6. DNA for the CDR3: TGCAGCGTTGCAGCGGGAGGGCCCAGCGGGGAGCTGTTTTTT. Translated: CSVAAGGPSGELFF.

J is TRBJ2-5 and V is TRBV4-1; 7 nucleotides line up with TRBD2. The J call may be mistaken, given a closer DNA end match to TRBJ2-7. The CDR3 covers 14 residues. Looked up from germline, CDR1 is MGHRA and CDR2 is YSYEKL. The CDR3 region has the DNA TGCGCCAGCAGCCAGACCTCTAGCGGTCCCGAGCAGTACTTC. As protein: CASSQTSSGPEQYF.

This clonotype was found a few times. This chain links TRBV9 with TRBJ2-1; 7 positions agree with TRBD2. The length of the CDR3 is 15 residues. The junction had 9 bases not matched to a gene; V was cut back by 2 bases and J by 7 bases. Germline V gives CDR1 SGDLS, CDR2 YYNGEE. CDR3 nucleotide sequence: TGTGCCAGCAGCGTTGAGCGGGGCGGGACGAATGAGCAGTTCTTC. Its translation is CASSVERGGTNEQFF.

V gene TRBV6-1 combines with J gene TRBJ2-7; 7 bases fit TRBD1. Judging by the DNA end, TRBJ2-5 fits better; the J call may be wrong. This CDR3 is 15 amino acids long. The germline V gene has CDR1 MNHNS and CDR2 SASEGT. The CDR3 region has the DNA TGTGCCAGCAGTGAAGCCAGCAACAGGGGAGAGACCCAGTACTTC. Protein sequence: CASSEASNRGETQYF.

The chain couples TRBV6-2 or TRBV6-3 to TRBJ2-5, with TRBD2 identical over 7 bases. The germline gives CDR1 MNHEY, CDR2 SVGEGT. Germline trimming cut 4 bases from V and 11 bases from J; bases unmatched to any gene: 10. This CDR3 region has 13 residues. In DNA form, the CDR3 reads TGTGCCAGCAGTTCCAGCGGGATGAATGAGCAGTACTTC. Amino acids: CASSSSGMNEQYF.

V gene TRBV6-5 combines with J gene TRBJ1-1; D call uncertain. Deletions cut 4 bases from V and 4 bases from J, with 22 bases between. The CDR3 is 17 residues long. Germline CDR1 MNHEY, CDR2 SVGAGI. The CDR3 region has the DNA TGTGCCAGCAGTTCCCGGCTTGGGGAGGGTTTGGGCACTGAAGCTTTCTTT. Its translation is CASSSRLGEGLGTEAFF.

V is TRBV7-9 and J is TRBJ2-7; TRBD1 might be the D (6 bases). This CDR3 has 13 residues. The V gene's germline CDR1 is SEHNR and CDR2 FQNEAQ (reference sequence). V was shortened by 10 bases and J by 0 bases, with 13 bases between the two germline ends. The CDR3 region is CATTGPSSYEQYF. The CDR3 bases are TGTGCCACCACAGGGCCCAGCTCCTACGAGCAGTACTTC.

Points on this clonotype: A read error may account for a junction end that differs from germline. V is TRBV4-2 and J is TRBJ2-2; 9 bases are shared with TRBD2. Germline V gene data show CDR1 as LGHNA and CDR2 as YNFKEQ. This CDR3 spans 18 amino acids. In nucleotides, the CDR3 is TGTGCCAGCAACCAAGGAATATTAGCGGGAGTGGGCACCGGGGAGCTGTTTTTT. Translated, it gives CASNQGILAGVGTGELFF.

The J gene is TRBJ2-3, the V gene TRBV7-2, with a tentative D call TRBD2 (5 bases). Trimming stripped 4 bases from V and 0 bases from J, with 14 bases between. Germline assignment: CDR1 SGHTA and CDR2 FQGNSA. The CDR3 runs to 16 residues. As DNA, the CDR3 is TGTGCCAGCAGCTCCGTCGGGAAAGCTAGCACAGATACGCAGTATTTT. This sequence encodes CASSSVGKASTDTQYF. Supplemented by reference TRBV7-2 and TRBJ2-3, the full variable domain reads GAGVSQSPSNKVTEKGKDVELRCDPISGHTALYWYRQSLGQGLEFLIYFQGNSAPDKSGLPSDRFSAERTGGSVSTLTIQRTQQEDSAVYLCASSSVGKASTDTQYFGPGTRLTVL.